This is a list of T cell receptor beta chains from one sample in a study of blood T cell repertoires in COVID-19. The assay was immunoSEQ multiplex PCR, and TCRdb's table has in-frame clones only and misses some. Of around 190,000 clones listed, approximately 80% are singletons. Sequenced sample: peripheral blood. These receptors came from a human donor in a cohort sampled during active COVID-19. The conserved cysteine and the conserved F or W are not part of the CDR3 here. Each record gives: V gene, clone size, CDR3 length, J gene, CDR3 protein. Part of the rows lack a size; the others show once, few, many or a class for expanded clones.

>TRBV3-1/TRBV3-2|NA|13|TRBJ1-1
ASSNKGALNTEAF
>TRBV11-2|NA|12|TRBJ2-7
ASSLGTVSYEQY
>TRBV2|once|13|TRBJ2-5
ASREGGTGSKTQY
>TRBV20-1|NA|12|TRBJ2-1
SASHRAGYDEQF
>TRBV10-1|NA|12|TRBJ2-2
ASSHGANTGELF
>TRBV28|NA|12|TRBJ2-3
ASSDPPITDTQY
>TRBV19|few|13|TRBJ1-5
ASTTWGGATQPQH
>TRBV2|NA|13|TRBJ1-5
ASSLQSAGDQPQH
>TRBV7-8|once|10|TRBJ2-3
ASSSLLATQY
>TRBV28|NA|12|TRBJ2-7
ASREAGDPGRQY
>TRBV5-1|once|12|TRBJ2-7
ASSSGPGSYEQY
>TRBV5-1|NA|15|TRBJ2-1
ASSLSLGLAGLSEQF
>TRBV7-9|NA|10|TRBJ2-1
ASSPSDNEQF
>TRBV15|NA|11|TRBJ2-7
ATSRDQGYEQY
>TRBV5-4|NA|15|TRBJ2-6
ASSRDRGLSGANVLT
>TRBV14|NA|12|TRBJ2-5
ASSQDLGRETQY
>TRBV29-1|NA|13|TRBJ1-2
SARDRGYSNYGYT
>TRBV6-1|few|13|TRBJ1-5
ASSEGQAGRQPQH
>TRBV5-4|NA|15|TRBJ2-3
ASSLGTSGPLSNTQY
>TRBV11-2|NA|12|TRBJ2-7
ATGQGPVSYEQY
>TRBV28|few|17|TRBJ2-7
ASSPLVISGTNPGYEQY
>TRBV7-9|NA|13|TRBJ2-7
ASSGVDRSSYEQY
>TRBV4-1|NA|13|TRBJ1-4
ASSQTGVANEKLF
>TRBV7-2|NA|14|TRBJ2-2
ASSFGGTRNTGELF
>TRBV2|few|11|TRBJ1-6
ASSYSWDSPLH
>TRBV5-1|NA|11|TRBJ2-5
ASSSKYKETQY
>TRBV7-2|NA|14|TRBJ1-2
ASSLFIRGPNYGYT
>TRBV19|NA|15|TRBJ2-7
ASSIGNLAGVSYEQY
>TRBV3-1/TRBV3-2|few|16|TRBJ2-1
ASSPPDQLAGRSNEQF
>TRBV5-5|once|11|TRBJ1-2
ASSLLEGGGYT
>TRBV11-2|NA|12|TRBJ1-2
ASSSRGGGYGYT
>TRBV5-4|NA|13|TRBJ1-4
ASSLTGATNEKLF
>TRBV27|NA|15|TRBJ2-1
ASSSPPLAGGANEQF
>TRBV28|NA|13|TRBJ2-3
ASQPLAGEEDTQY
>TRBV28|NA|12|TRBJ1-3
ASRAWEPGNTIY
>TRBV28|NA|16|TRBJ2-7
ASSPIGLAGLTSYEQY
>TRBV7-8|NA|14|TRBJ2-7
ASSYHKRVPSYEQY
>TRBV19|NA|15|TRBJ2-3
ASSTWTSGRDTDTQY
>TRBV29-1|NA|9|TRBJ1-2
SVGQGGGYT
>TRBV5-4|once|13|TRBJ2-7
ASSLGGTGSYEQY
>TRBV23-1|few|13|TRBJ1-6
ASRRVDRGNSPLH
>TRBV5-5|NA|11|TRBJ1-1
ASSLVGVPEAF
>TRBV5-1|NA|11|TRBJ2-7
ASSLVQGYEQY
>TRBV5-4|NA|11|TRBJ2-5
ASSRTGQETQY
>TRBV28|NA|15|TRBJ1-5
ASSPAGGWAPAQPQH
>TRBV27|NA|12|TRBJ2-1
ASSLPPPSNEQF
>TRBV30|NA|9|TRBJ2-3
AWSVRGTQY
>TRBV27|NA|12|TRBJ2-7
ASSSGTRTYEQY
>TRBV5-1|medium-sized|13|TRBJ2-1
ASSSTSGSYNEQF
>TRBV5-4|NA|15|TRBJ2-2
ASSLSSGRGYPGELF
>TRBV19|NA|12|TRBJ2-7
ASSTSGRVDEQY
>TRBV28|NA|14|TRBJ2-7
ASSFSRDRAPYEQY
>TRBV28|NA|12|TRBJ2-7
ASSLGQGPYEQY
>TRBV6-5|NA|11|TRBJ1-3
ASSRLSGNTIY
>TRBV30|NA|14|TRBJ1-2
AWSVKASDFVHGYT
>TRBV30|few|12|TRBJ1-5
AWSGGLGNQPQH
>TRBV5-8|once|12|TRBJ1-2
ASSSRRAAYGYT
>TRBV7-2|many|12|TRBJ1-5
ASSIFDRSQPQH
>TRBV7-8|NA|14|TRBJ2-5
ASSRRTSGNQETQY
>TRBV3-1/TRBV3-2|NA|14|TRBJ2-1
ASSHDSGSSYNEQF